This paragraph covers one T cell receptor (beta chain) sequence. The antigen is not known. This record belongs to a study of T cells in Graves' hyperthyroidism and ophthalmopathy. The study excluded patients with uncontrolled infection, other autoimmune disease, pregnancy or lactation. The CDR3 runs to 14 residues. The V end was cut by 3 bases, the J end by 3 bases, with 12 bases between. CDR1 and CDR2 from the germline V gene are SGHTA and FQGNSA. Authors of the study amplified TCR beta CDR3 regions from RNA transcripts. The HTBI set primed first-round TCR CDR3 RT-PCR. TCRdb called the multiplex PCR reads again in MiXCR, with one record for every CDR3 protein. The sample consists of 750,000 to 900,000 distinct CDR3 sequences, more than 30% of them appearing once. Whole-study findings and limits: The model predicted ophthalmopathy a median roughly 6.3 months before onset.

This TCR derives from a man in his late teens or twenties with Graves' hyperthyroidism. The rearrangement links TRBV7-2 to TRBJ2-7; D call uncertain. The sample taken for sequencing was blood. Here the CDR3 reads CASSFYRNYYEQYF. In nucleotides, the CDR3 is TGTGCCAGCAGCTTCTACCGGAATTACTACGAGCAGTACTTC.